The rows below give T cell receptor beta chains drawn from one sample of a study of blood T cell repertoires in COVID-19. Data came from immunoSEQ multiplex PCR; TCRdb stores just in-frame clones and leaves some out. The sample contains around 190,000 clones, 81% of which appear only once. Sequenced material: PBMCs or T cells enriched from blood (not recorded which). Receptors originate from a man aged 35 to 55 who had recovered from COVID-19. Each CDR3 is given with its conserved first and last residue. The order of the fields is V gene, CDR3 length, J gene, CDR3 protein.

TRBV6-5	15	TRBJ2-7	CASRPRGALNYEQYF
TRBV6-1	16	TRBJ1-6	CASSAGRGSYNSPLHF
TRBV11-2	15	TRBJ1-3	CASSPTGGRRNTIYF
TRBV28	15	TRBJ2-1	CASSLRDRGQDEQFF
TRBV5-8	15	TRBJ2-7	CASSFTGRASYEQYF
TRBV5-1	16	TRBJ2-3	CASSRAGQRNTDTQYF
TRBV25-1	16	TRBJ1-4	CASSPYRGVRGEKLFF
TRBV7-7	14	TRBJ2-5	CASSPTGGYGAQYF
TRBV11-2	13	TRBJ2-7	CASSLVASYEQYF
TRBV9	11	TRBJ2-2	CASNFAGELFF
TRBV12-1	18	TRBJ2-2	CASGAVPQGGRSTGELFF
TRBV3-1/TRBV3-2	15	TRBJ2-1	CASSRSGSSYNEQFF
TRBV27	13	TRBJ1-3	CASSFLSGNTIYF
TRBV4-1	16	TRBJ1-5	CASSPGQDLLVQPQHF
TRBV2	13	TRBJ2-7	CASRTSGRGEQYF
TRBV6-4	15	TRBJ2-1	CASSSASGRNNEQFF
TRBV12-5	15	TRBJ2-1	CASGKTGTDYNEQFF
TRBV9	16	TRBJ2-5	CASSVGVAGGKETQYF
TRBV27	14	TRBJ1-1	CASSPGHRNTEAFF
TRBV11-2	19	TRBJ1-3	CASSLVRPGHPLSGNTIYF
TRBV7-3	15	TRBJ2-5	CASSLTSGLGETQYF
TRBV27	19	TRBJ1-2	CASSSRSDMGLTVDYGYTF
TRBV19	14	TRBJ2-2	CASSIDRNTGELFF
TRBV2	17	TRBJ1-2	CASSEAFLQGTGYGYTF
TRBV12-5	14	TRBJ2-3	CASGLTQGSDTQYF
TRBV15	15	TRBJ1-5	CATSRVQGFLQPQHF
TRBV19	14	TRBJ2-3	CASSIGGGGDTQYF
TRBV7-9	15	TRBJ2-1	CASSRNGVELNEQFF
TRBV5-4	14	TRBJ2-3	CASSSNGETDTQYF
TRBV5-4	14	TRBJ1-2	CASSLDRTSGGYTF
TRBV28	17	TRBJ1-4	CASSAPGQGPTNEKLFF
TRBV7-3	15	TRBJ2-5	CASSLGLATQETQYF
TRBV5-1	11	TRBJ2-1	CASGLKNEQFF
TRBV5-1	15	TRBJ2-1	CASSPSFSLYNEQFF
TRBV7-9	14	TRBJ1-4	CASSFGRPGDKLFF
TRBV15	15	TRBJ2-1	CATSPGQLSYNEQFF
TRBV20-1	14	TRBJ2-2	CSASAGGNTGELFF
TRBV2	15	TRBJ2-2	CASRGQGMSTGELFF
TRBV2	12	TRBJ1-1	CASSDPPGEAFF
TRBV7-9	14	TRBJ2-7	CASSSGGAGYEQYF
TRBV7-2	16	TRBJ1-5	CASSLGGVRVNQPQHF
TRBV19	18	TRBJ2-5	CASFYPGQGYFGKETQYF
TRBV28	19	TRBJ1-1	CASSPGGGFLALSNTEAFF
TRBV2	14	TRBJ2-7	CASSEAAGVYEQYF
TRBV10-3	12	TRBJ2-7	CAISVSSYEQYF
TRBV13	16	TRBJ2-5	CASSLGLQGSGETQYF
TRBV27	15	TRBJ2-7	CASSPGQGISYEQYF
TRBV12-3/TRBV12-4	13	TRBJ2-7	CASTAGLPYEQYF
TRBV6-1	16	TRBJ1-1	CASREGQMFVYTEAFF
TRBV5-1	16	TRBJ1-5	CASSSGTGVSNQPQHF
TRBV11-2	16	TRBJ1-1	CASSARQGGANTEAFF
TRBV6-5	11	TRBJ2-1	CASSKGGGQFF
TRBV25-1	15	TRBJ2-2	CASSEGQGDTGELFF
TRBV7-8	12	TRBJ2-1	CASSPRTGQKFF
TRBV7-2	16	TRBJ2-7	CASSSPRLAWNYEQYF
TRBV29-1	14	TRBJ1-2	CSVDERRGMHGYTF
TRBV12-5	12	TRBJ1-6	CASGLSGSPLHF
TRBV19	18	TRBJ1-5	CASRNRGISENSNQPQHF